This T cell receptor beta chain was profiled in a study of blood T cell repertoires in COVID-19. Whole-study context: The samples span acute and convalescent COVID-19 from the United States, Italy and Spain. The cDNA or gDNA used as material had been derived from T cells, B-cell-depleted T cells, or PBMCs.

Profiled with immunoSEQ multiplex PCR; TCRdb holds only in-frame clones, not every one. There are approximately 50,000 clones in the sample; over 80% occur only once, and around 12% lies in the top ten. V was shortened by 0 bases and J by 8 bases, with 7 bases between the two germline ends. Germline CDR1 is KGHSY and CDR2 is FQNENV. The CDR3 extends over 12 amino acids. V is TRBV16 and J is TRBJ1-1; D is unclear. The receptor was derived from a human donor in a cohort sampled during active COVID-19. The sample taken for sequencing was peripheral blood. CDR3 bases: TGTGCCAGCAGCCAATCACCGCAGGAAGCTTTCTTT. Translating it yields CASSQSPQEAFF.